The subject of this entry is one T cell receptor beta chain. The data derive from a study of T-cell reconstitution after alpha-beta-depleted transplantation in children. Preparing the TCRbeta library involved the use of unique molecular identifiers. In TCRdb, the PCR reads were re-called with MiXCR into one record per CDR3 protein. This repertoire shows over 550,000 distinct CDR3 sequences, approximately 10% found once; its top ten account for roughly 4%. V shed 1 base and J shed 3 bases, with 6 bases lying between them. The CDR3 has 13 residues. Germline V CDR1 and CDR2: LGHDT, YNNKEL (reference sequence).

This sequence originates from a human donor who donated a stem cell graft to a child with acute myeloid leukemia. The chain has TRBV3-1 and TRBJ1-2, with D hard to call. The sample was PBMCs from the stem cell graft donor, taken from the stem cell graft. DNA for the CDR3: TGTGCCAGCAGCCAAGGTCCAGACTATGGCTACACCTTC. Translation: CASSQGPDYGYTF.